These 27 T cell receptor beta chains came from one sample sequenced in a study of T cells in Graves' hyperthyroidism and ophthalmopathy. Authors of the study amplified TCR beta CDR3 regions from RNA transcripts. HTBI primers were employed in a first-round RT-PCR of the TCR CDR3. MiXCR, run by TCRdb on the multiplex PCR reads, gives a single entry per CDR3 protein. The repertoire has over 650,000 distinct CDR3 sequences, 45% of them found once; the top ten carry less than 9.5%. The sample consisted of peripheral blood or thyroid tissue (not recorded which). The origin of the receptors is an adult man with Graves' disease, either hyperthyroidism or ophthalmopathy (not recorded which).

CDR3 nucleotide sequence: TGTGCCACCAGTGACCCGTACAGGGGTGATACGCAGTATTTT. Encoded protein: CATSDPYRGDTQYF. This sequence joins TRBV24-1 and TRBJ2-3, with 7 bases that match TRBD1. Germline V gene lookup returns CDR1 KGHDR and CDR2 SFDVKD. There are 14 residues in the CDR3. V was clipped by 4 bases and J by 6 bases; unmatched bases: 6.

The sample holds many counts of this clonotype. This chain uses TRBV24-1 with TRBJ2-2; D ambiguous. The V gene's germline CDR1 is KGHDR and CDR2 SFDVKD. Trimming shortened V by 4 bases and J by 7 bases, and 6 bases separated the two germline ends. The CDR3 extends over 12 amino acids. This CDR3 reads CATSEDIGELFF. In nucleotides, the CDR3 is TGTGCCACCAGTGAAGATATCGGGGAGCTGTTTTTT.

A note on this clonotype: This may arise from a read error, as a much more abundant clone is one base away. V is TRBV7-3 and J is TRBJ1-5; D unresolved. The length of the CDR3 is 14 residues. Deletions cut 8 bases from V and 2 bases from J, with 13 bases between. Germline assignment: CDR1 SGHTA and CDR2 FQGTGA. As DNA, the CDR3 is TGTGCCAGCGGTCCAGACACGGGCAATCAGCCCCAGCATTTT. Translation gives CASGPDTGNQPQHF.

This clonotype was seen ten or more times. The genes are TRBV12-3 or TRBV12-4 and TRBJ1-1, with D tentatively TRBD1 (5 bases). The V end lost 5 bases, the J end lost 5 bases, and 15 bases lay between the germline ends. This CDR3 comprises 14 residues. CDR3 loop: CASSLPGTTTEAFF. In nucleotides, the CDR3 is TGTGCCAGCAGTCTTCCCGGGACGACGACTGAAGCTTTCTTT.

The gene calls are TRBV5-1 and TRBJ1-3; D remains unclear. The CDR3 has 14 amino acids. V was trimmed by 3 bases and J by 1 base, leaving 8 bases between them. Per germline, CDR1 SGHRS and CDR2 YFSETQ. CDR3 residues: CASSSPGSGNTIYF. In DNA, the CDR3 is TGCGCCAGCAGCTCACCCGGGTCTGGAAACACCATATATTTT.

In this sample, this clonotype turned up once. This sequence joins TRBV19 and TRBJ2-2; maybe TRBD1 (6 bases). The germline V and J ends were trimmed by 9 bases and 1 base, with 12 bases remaining between them. This CDR3 spans 14 amino acids. Germline V gene lookup returns CDR1 LNHDA and CDR2 SQIVND (reference sequence). This CDR3 is CASRGQMNTGELFF. CDR3 nucleotide sequence: TGTGCCAGCAGAGGACAGATGAACACCGGGGAGCTGTTTTTT.

This chain connects TRBV6-6 to TRBJ1-1; D is ambiguous. The CDR3 has 12 amino acids. V was pared by 8 bases and J by 0 bases, with 7 bases between. In germline, CDR1 is MNHNY, CDR2 SVGAGI (reference sequence). In DNA form, the CDR3 reads TGTGCCAGCTGTGGCGTGAACACTGAAGCTTTCTTT. As protein: CASCGVNTEAFF.

This clonotype was detected only a few times. V and J are TRBV20-1 and TRBJ1-2; tentative D call: TRBD1 (6 bases). CDR1 and CDR2 (germline): DFQATT, SNEGSKA (reference sequence). CDR3 length: 13 residues. The germline V and J ends were trimmed by 3 bases and 3 bases, with 11 bases remaining between them. Here the CDR3 reads CSASEGQYYGYTF. The CDR3, as DNA: TGCAGTGCTAGCGAAGGACAGTACTATGGCTACACCTTC.

V gene TRBV15 combines with J gene TRBJ1-5; 11 bases line up with TRBD1. Germline V gene lookup returns CDR1 LNHNV and CDR2 YYDKDF (reference sequence). Trimming took 5 bases from V and 5 from J; bases not matched to a gene: 2. CDR3 length: 14 amino acids. The CDR3 reads CATSEDRGHQPQHF. In DNA, the CDR3 is TGTGCCACCAGCGAGGACAGGGGGCATCAGCCCCAGCATTTT.

V gene TRBV10-2 combines with J gene TRBJ1-2; D gene unclear. The length of the CDR3 is 14 residues. The germline V gene has CDR1 WSHSY and CDR2 SAAADI. V lost 6 bases, J lost 6 bases, and 17 bases lay in between. The CDR3 is CASSSIDLGNGYTF. The CDR3 nucleotides are TGCGCCAGCAGCAGTATCGACCTGGGGAATGGCTACACCTTC.

As concerns this clonotype: A much larger clone lies a single base off, so this may be a read error. This chain connects TRBV24-1 to TRBJ2-5; 11 nucleotides line up with TRBD2. The germline CDR1 and CDR2 sequences are KGHDR and SFDVKD. The CDR3 length is 17 residues. The ends lost 2 bases at V and 2 bases at J; junction bases unmatched: 6. The CDR3 DNA sequence: TGTGCCACCAGTGATTCGGGACTAGCGGCAACTCAAGAGACCCAGTACTTC. Its translation: CATSDSGLAATQETQYF.

This clonotype was detected only once. The V gene is TRBV2, the J gene TRBJ2-3, with D perhaps matching TRBD2 (6 bases). The CDR3 length is 15 residues. V lost 6 bases and J 1 base, leaving 14 bases between the germline ends. Germline V gene lookup returns CDR1 SNHLY and CDR2 FYNNEI. The CDR3 sequence: CASSQGPSGTDTQYF. The DNA for the CDR3 is TGTGCCAGCAGCCAAGGACCTAGCGGCACAGATACGCAGTATTTT.

The gene calls are TRBV29-1 and TRBJ1-3; a weak D match, TRBD1 (5 bases). Germline V gives CDR1 SQVTM, CDR2 ANQGSEA. This CDR3 has 13 amino acids. Trimming removed 7 bases from V and 3 bases from J, with 13 bases in between. The CDR3, as DNA: TGCAGCGGATCTGCAGGGTTTGGAAACACCATATATTTT. Protein sequence: CSGSAGFGNTIYF. Supplemented by reference TRBV29-1 and TRBJ1-3, the full variable domain reads SAVISQKPSRDICQRGTSLTIQCQVDSQVTMMFWYRQQPGQSLTLIATANQGSEATYESGFVIDKFPISRPNLTFSTLTVSNMSPEDSSIYLCSGSAGFGNTIYFGEGSWLTVV.

The V gene is TRBV29-1, the J gene TRBJ1-6, with 8 bases that match TRBD1. J lost 8 bases, V lost 6 bases, and 9 bases had no gene match. There are 14 residues in the CDR3. CDR1 and CDR2 (germline): SQVTM, ANQGSEA. This chain's CDR3 is CSVERTGTDSPLHF. The CDR3 region has the DNA TGCAGCGTCGAGAGGACAGGGACGGATTCACCCCTCCACTTT.

To note about this clonotype: The germline gene is not matched at one end of the junction; a read error may be the cause. The chain is built from TRBV5-4 and TRBJ2-7; TRBD1 matches at 8 bases. The CDR3 extends over 13 amino acids. Germline CDR1 SGHNT, CDR2 YYREEE (reference sequence). The CDR3 is CASSQGQGDEQCF. As DNA, the CDR3 is TGTGCCAGCAGCCAAGGACAGGGTGACGAGCAGTGCTTC.

This clonotype has at least ten counts. The V and J genes are TRBV29-1 and TRBJ1-2; D not resolved. CDR1 and CDR2 (germline): SQVTM, ANQGSEA. V was shortened by 5 bases and J by 3 bases, with 19 bases between the two germline ends. CDR3 length: 15 amino acids. CDR3 protein: CSVQALAGSDYGYTF. The CDR3 DNA is TGCAGCGTTCAAGCTCTGGCGGGTTCTGACTATGGCTACACCTTC.

This clonotype was detected many times. The genes are TRBV29-1 and TRBJ2-7, with a tentative D call TRBD2 (5 bases). Trimming shortened V by 5 bases and J by 3 bases, and 14 bases separated the two germline ends. Germline values: CDR1 SQVTM, CDR2 ANQGSEA. This CDR3 contains 13 residues. CDR3 in DNA: TGCAGCGTTCAAGGTGGACTGGTCTACGAGCAGTACTTC. It encodes CSVQGGLVYEQYF.

This sequence joins TRBV19 and TRBJ2-3; no clear D gene. CDR1 is LNHDA and CDR2 is SQIVND in the germline V gene (reference sequence). V was pared by 7 bases and J by 4 bases, with 6 bases between. The CDR3 consists of 11 residues. In nucleotides, the CDR3 is TGTGCCAGTATTGGCCCAGATACGCAGTATTTT. It encodes CASIGPDTQYF.

The chain has TRBV20-1 and TRBJ1-2; D gene ambiguous. This CDR3 has 14 residues. V was trimmed by 2 bases and J by 0 bases, leaving 10 bases between them. The V gene's germline CDR1 is DFQATT and CDR2 SNEGSKA (reference sequence). The CDR3 DNA sequence: TGCAGTGCTAGACTGGCCGCATCTAACTATGGCTACACCTTC. Translation: CSARLAASNYGYTF.

The rearrangement joins TRBV2 to TRBJ1-5; a weak D match, TRBD1 (6 bases). The CDR3 is made up of 13 amino acids. The V gene's germline CDR1 is SNHLY and CDR2 FYNNEI. V was shortened by 5 bases and J by 7 bases, with 12 bases between the two germline ends. CDR3 in DNA: TGTGCCAGCAGTTACAGGGTTGGGCAGCCCCAGCATTTT. It codes for CASSYRVGQPQHF.

This clonotype was detected many times. The J gene is TRBJ1-1, the V gene TRBV7-9; 7 nucleotides match TRBD1. V was pared by 6 bases and J by 11 bases, with 12 bases of the junction left unmatched. The germline V gene encodes CDR1 SEHNR and CDR2 FQNEAQ (reference sequence). The CDR3 loop spans 13 amino acids. The CDR3 reads CASRNDRDVTAFF. The CDR3 DNA reads TGTGCCAGCAGAAACGACAGGGACGTGACGGCTTTCTTT.

V is TRBV20-1 and J is TRBJ1-6; 10 nucleotides match TRBD1. V was pared by 0 bases and J by 10 bases, with 12 bases of the junction left unmatched. Per germline, CDR1 DFQATT and CDR2 SNEGSKA (reference sequence). CDR3 length: 17 amino acids. CDR3 sequence reads: CSARDPGTGVRRSPLHF. CDR3 nucleotides: TGCAGTGCTAGAGATCCCGGGACAGGGGTTCGGAGGTCACCCCTCCACTTT.

In this sample, this clonotype turned up many times. The chain uses TRBV29-1 and TRBJ1-1; 9 bases line up with TRBD1. The germline V gene has CDR1 SQVTM and CDR2 ANQGSEA. The CDR3 length is 13 residues. J gave up 1 base and V 5 bases, and 2 bases lay outside the gene matches. The CDR3 loop reads CSVRTGENTEAFF. The CDR3 DNA reads TGCAGCGTTCGGACAGGGGAGAACACTGAAGCTTTCTTT.

V usage is TRBV20-1 and J usage is TRBJ1-2; the match to TRBD1 covers 8 bases. Germline V lookup: CDR1 DFQATT, CDR2 SNEGSKA (reference sequence). The CDR3 length is 12 residues. The V and J ends lost 8 bases and 7 bases, in that order; junction bases with no gene match: 9. For the CDR3, the DNA is TGCAGTACCGGACAGGGACTGGGTGGCTACACCTTC. Residues: CSTGQGLGGYTF.

This clonotype occurred a few times. The chain carries TRBV6-6 and TRBJ1-2, with D perhaps matching TRBD1 (5 bases). Germline lookup yields CDR1 MNHNY and CDR2 SVGAGI (reference sequence). Trimming took 2 bases from V and 5 from J, leaving 9 bases between them. This CDR3 region has 13 residues. The CDR3 spells CASSYADKYGYTF. Written as DNA, the CDR3 is TGTGCCAGCAGTTACGCGGACAAGTATGGCTACACCTTC.

This chain links TRBV12-3 or TRBV12-4 with TRBJ1-1; no firm D call. The CDR3 runs 13 residues. Trimming took off 4 bases at V and 1 base at J, with 7 bases between the two ends. The CDR3 loop is CASSYQENTEAFF. CDR3 in DNA: TGTGCCAGCAGTTATCAGGAGAACACTGAAGCTTTCTTT.

V and J are TRBV24-1 and TRBJ1-5, with D hard to call. V was cut by 8 bases and J by 4 bases, with 14 bases left in between. This CDR3 spans 14 amino acids. Germline lookup yields CDR1 KGHDR and CDR2 SFDVKD. The CDR3 region is CATNTDRRNQPQHF. CDR3 sequence (DNA): TGTGCCACCAATACGGATAGGAGAAATCAGCCCCAGCATTTT.